This TCR beta chain emerged from a study of shared T cell receptors in the human thymus. The data were produced by immunoSEQ multiplex PCR, yet TCRdb's version contains in-frame clones alone and is incomplete. The repertoire consists of hundreds of thousands of clones, with 70% to 90% occurring once and the leading ten covering 0.0094%. These data are also associated with another study on human thymus T cells.

This sequence originates from a boy younger than two with a congenital heart defect. The sequencing input was thymocytes.

Here the CDR3 reads CASSDLDRDPNPIPQPQHF. The CDR3 DNA reads TGTGCCAGCAGTGACTTGGACAGGGACCCCAATCCAATCCCTCAGCCCCAGCATTTT. V usage is TRBV2 and J usage is TRBJ1-5; TRBD1 agrees at 8 bases. Germline V gives CDR1 SNHLY, CDR2 FYNNEI. The CDR3 extends over 19 amino acids. After removal of 3 bases from V and 6 bases from J, the junction contained 19 bases not matched to a gene.